Listed below are T cell receptor beta chains from one sample, sequenced in a study of T-cell reconstitution after alpha-beta-depleted transplantation in children. TCRdb fed the PCR reads into MiXCR, producing one record per CDR3 protein. The table includes about 300,000 distinct CDR3 sequences, around 7.3% detected once. The starting material was peripheral blood, obtained 360 days after TCRalphabeta/CD19-depleted stem cell transplant. The receptors stem from a female patient aged 2-10 years who had a stem cell transplant for Fanconi anemia, so the T cells may come from the graft donor. Each CDR3 is given with its conserved first and last residue. D genes are given only for firm matches. Where a row states a size, it is once, few, many or the class of an expanded clone; other rows omit it.

abundance,v_gene,j_gene,d_gene,CDR3aa,CDR3nt
many,TRBV11-2,TRBJ2-2,TRBD1,CASSLLRDSLAGELFF,TGTGCCAGCAGCTTACTCCGGGACAGTCTGGCCGGGGAGCTGTTTTTT
many,TRBV12-3/TRBV12-4,TRBJ2-5,.,CASSSYADRGYQYF,TGTGCCAGCAGTTCGTACGCGGACAGAGGATACCAGTACTTC
.,TRBV6-1,TRBJ2-4,TRBD1,CASSEVSRGNIQYF,TGTGCCAGCAGTGAAGTTAGCAGGGGGAACATTCAGTACTTC
few,TRBV3-1,TRBJ2-1,TRBD2,CASSPGLNAYNEQFF,TGTGCCAGCAGCCCGGGACTAAACGCATACAATGAGCAGTTCTTC
many,TRBV9,TRBJ2-3,TRBD2,CASSIIPGGSHTDTQYF,TGTGCCAGCAGCATAATACCGGGGGGATCCCACACAGATACGCAGTATTTT
many,TRBV25-1,TRBJ2-7,.,CASSESGRGAYEQYF,TGTGCCAGCAGTGAATCGGGGCGGGGAGCCTACGAGCAGTACTTC
few,TRBV7-9,TRBJ2-3,.,CASSLGPRTDTQYF,TGTGCCAGCAGCTTGGGACCTCGCACAGATACGCAGTATTTT
.,TRBV11-2,TRBJ1-2,.,CASSSDSIYGYTF,TGTGCCAGCAGCTCCGACAGCATCTATGGCTACACCTTC
few,TRBV15,TRBJ1-4,.,CATSRDQQGRGEKLFF,TGTGCCACCAGCAGAGATCAGCAGGGGAGGGGAGAAAAACTGTTTTTT
many,TRBV5-1,TRBJ2-2,TRBD1,CASSSHRGLNTGELFF,TGCGCCAGCAGCTCTCACAGGGGCCTCAACACCGGGGAGCTGTTTTTT
many,TRBV20-1,TRBJ2-7,.,CSASWSGLVSYEQYF,TGCAGTGCTAGCTGGTCGGGACTGGTATCCTACGAGCAGTACTTC
few,TRBV6-4,TRBJ1-1,.,CASSVEVGNTEAFF,TGTGCCAGCAGTGTTGAGGTGGGAAACACTGAAGCTTTCTTT
.,TRBV7-6,TRBJ2-1,TRBD2,CASSDQRGPANNEQFF,TGTGCCAGCAGCGACCAGCGGGGGCCTGCGAACAATGAGCAGTTCTTC
many,TRBV20-1,TRBJ2-2,.,CSARDNPGELFF,TGCAGTGCTAGAGATAACCCCGGGGAGCTGTTTTTT
many,TRBV28,TRBJ2-7,.,CASSQRGSSYEQYF,TGTGCCAGCAGTCAGAGGGGGAGCTCCTACGAGCAGTACTTC
few,TRBV11-1,TRBJ2-2,.,CASSFEGAGELFF,TGTGCCAGCAGCTTCGAGGGGGCCGGGGAGCTGTTTTTT
few,TRBV18,TRBJ2-3,TRBD2,CASSPQQGLAEDTQYF,TGTGCCAGCTCACCCCAACAGGGACTAGCGGAAGATACGCAGTATTTT
.,TRBV5-1,TRBJ2-7,TRBD2,CASSLELGLAYEQYF,TGCGCCAGCAGCTTGGAATTGGGACTAGCTTACGAGCAGTACTTC
few,TRBV5-6,TRBJ2-2,.,CTANTGELFF,TGTACGGCGAACACCGGGGAGCTGTTTTTT
.,TRBV7-2,TRBJ1-2,.,CASSLARESNYGYTF,TGTGCCAGCAGCTTAGCGAGGGAGTCTAACTATGGCTACACCTTC
many,TRBV7-9,TRBJ1-2,.,CASSPNLGEMGYGYTF,TGTGCCAGCAGCCCCAACCTCGGGGAAATGGGCTATGGCTACACCTTC
.,TRBV11-2,TRBJ2-1,.,CASSLVRESNEQFF,TGTGCCAGCAGCTTAGTGAGGGAGTCCAATGAGCAGTTCTTC
few,TRBV12-3/TRBV12-4,TRBJ2-2,TRBD1,CASTLQGLGTGELFF,TGTGCCAGCACCTTACAGGGGCTGGGAACCGGGGAGCTGTTTTTT
.,TRBV20-1,TRBJ2-1,TRBD2,CSGQSPSGGLNSYNEQFF,TGCAGTGGCCAGTCGCCCAGCGGGGGGCTAAACTCCTACAATGAGCAGTTCTTC
many,TRBV6-5,TRBJ1-1,.,CASSYGPGRGQAFF,TGTGCCAGCAGTTACGGTCCAGGGAGGGGCCAAGCTTTCTTT
many,TRBV7-9,TRBJ2-7,.,CASSQLQGVIYEQYF,TGTGCCAGCAGCCAGCTACAGGGCGTTATCTACGAGCAGTACTTC
many,TRBV24-1,TRBJ2-3,.,CATADSSTDTQYF,TGTGCCACCGCAGACAGTAGCACAGATACGCAGTATTTT
once,TRBV4-2,TRBJ2-7,.,CASGPGISYEQYF,TGTGCCAGCGGCCCCGGGATCTCCTACGAGCAGTACTTC
few,TRBV25-1,TRBJ1-4,.,CASSEGVDEKLFF,TGTGCCAGCAGTGAGGGAGTTGACGAAAAACTGTTTTTT
many,TRBV9,TRBJ2-5,.,CASSPGTASRETQYF,TGTGCCAGCAGTCCGGGAACTGCATCGAGAGAGACCCAGTACTTC
many,TRBV20-1,TRBJ2-5,TRBD1,CSALTGTGETQYF,TGCAGTGCTCTAACCGGGACAGGAGAGACCCAGTACTTC
.,TRBV5-1,TRBJ1-5,.,CAIGSGGNQPQHF,TGCGCCATCGGCTCCGGGGGCAATCAGCCCCAGCATTTT
few,TRBV28,TRBJ2-7,.,CASREWTRATYEQYF,TGTGCCAGCAGAGAGTGGACAAGGGCAACCTACGAGCAGTACTTC
few,TRBV11-2,TRBJ2-6,.,CASSLFAWVGANVLTF,TGTGCCAGCAGCTTGTTTGCGTGGGTAGGGGCCAACGTCCTGACTTTC
.,TRBV28,TRBJ2-2,.,CASSLPWGLLNTGELFF,TGTGCCAGCAGTCTCCCCTGGGGACTGCTAAACACCGGGGAGCTGTTTTTT
many,TRBV12-3/TRBV12-4,TRBJ2-3,.,CASSLGETDTQYF,TGTGCCAGCAGTTTAGGAGAGACAGATACGCAGTATTTT
many,TRBV6-5,TRBJ2-2,TRBD1,CASSYWSTGSTGELFF,TGTGCCAGCAGTTACTGGTCGACAGGGAGCACCGGGGAGCTGTTTTTT
many,TRBV5-1,TRBJ2-1,.,CASSLTPGRGRRLYEQFF,TGCGCCAGCAGCTTGACCCCCGGCAGGGGTAGAAGATTATATGAGCAGTTCTTC
.,TRBV2,TRBJ1-5,.,CASSEASDSNQPQPF,TGTGCCAGCAGTGAAGCTTCCGATAGCAATCAGCCCCAACCTTTT
many,TRBV28,TRBJ2-3,TRBD2,CASSTMGLAGEEDTQYF,TGTGCCAGCAGTACTATGGGACTAGCGGGAGAGGAGGATACGCAGTATTTT
.,TRBV10-3,TRBJ1-2,.,CAISRLEGYTF,TGTGCCATCAGCAGGTTGGAGGGCTACACCTTC
many,TRBV5-1,TRBJ2-3,TRBD1,CASSLAGTGVEDTQYF,TGCGCCAGCAGCTTGGCCGGGACAGGGGTTGAGGATACGCAGTATTTT
few,TRBV6-1,TRBJ1-1,.,CASRIRQSSNTEAFF,TGTGCCAGCAGAATCCGACAGTCATCGAACACTGAAGCTTTCTTT
few,TRBV4-1,TRBJ1-6,.,CASSQVPPRPHNSPLHF,TGCGCCAGCAGCCAAGTCCCCCCTCGGCCCCATAATTCACCCCTCCACTTT
few,TRBV27,TRBJ2-1,.,CASMLVGSYNEQFF,TGTGCCAGCATGCTTGTTGGCTCCTACAATGAGCAGTTCTTC
.,TRBV6-1,TRBJ2-5,.,CASTPNRGRDGETQYF,TGTGCCAGCACCCCAAATAGGGGGCGGGATGGAGAGACCCAGTACTTC